These T cell receptor beta chains were read from a single sample in a study of identical twins. TCRdb ran MiXCR on the 5' RACE reads and lists one entry per CDR3 protein. The sample lists 500,000 to 550,000 distinct CDR3 sequences, approximately 22% occurring once. The sample was also reused in another study, on T cells expressing NK-cell markers.

The material sequenced was CD4+ T cells sorted from blood. Source of these receptors: a woman aged 18-30 years in good health. Both conserved end residues are part of each CDR3. A D gene is named only where the DNA matches it firmly. Clone size is given for some rows only: seen once, a few or many times, or a class if the clone is expanded.

cdr3_nt cdr3_aa j_call clone_size v_call d_call cdr3_length
TGCAGTGCTCAAGACAGGGGATATGGCTACACCTTC CSAQDRGYGYTF TRBJ1-2 - TRBV20-1 TRBD1 12
TGTGCCAGTAGTATTAGTGCGGGACAGGGGGCATACGAGCAGTACTTC CASSISAGQGAYEQYF TRBJ2-7 - TRBV19 TRBD1 16
TGTGCCAGCAGTTTACAGGGGGCTAACTATGGCTACACCTTC CASSLQGANYGYTF TRBJ1-2 many TRBV5-1 TRBD1 14
TGTGCCAGCAGCGCCGCCGGGACTACCTACACCGGGGAGCTGTTTTTT CASSAAGTTYTGELFF TRBJ2-2 - TRBV6-1 TRBD2 16
TGTGCCAGCTCACCCAAGGACAGTTACAATGAGCAGTTCTTC CASSPKDSYNEQFF TRBJ2-1 - TRBV18 - 14
TGTGCCAGCAGCAACAAACAGGGGACAGATACGCAGTATTTT CASSNKQGTDTQYF TRBJ2-3 few TRBV12-3/TRBV12-4 TRBD1 14
TGTGCCAGCAGTTACTCGGGACCGCTTAACACTGAAGCTTTCTTT CASSYSGPLNTEAFF TRBJ1-1 few TRBV6-5 - 15
TGTGCCAGCAGTTTGGGCCGGGTATCTGGAAACACCATATATTTT CASSLGRVSGNTIYF TRBJ1-3 - TRBV12-3/TRBV12-4 - 15
TGCAGTCCCGAGGGCAGGGCGCAAGAGACCCAGTACTTC CSPEGRAQETQYF TRBJ2-5 many TRBV20-1 - 13
TGCAGTGCTAGAGATCGGGGACTAGCGGATGAGCAGTTCTTC CSARDRGLADEQFF TRBJ2-1 few TRBV20-1 TRBD2 14
TGTGCCAGCAGGCAGGGAAGTTCCTATGGCTACACCTTC CASRQGSSYGYTF TRBJ1-2 - TRBV7-2 - 13
TGTGCCAGCAGCTTGTGGGACGCTGAAGCTTTCTTT CASSLWDAEAFF TRBJ1-1 many TRBV12-3/TRBV12-4 - 12
TGCAGTGCTAGAAATCTAGCGGAGCAGTTCTTC CSARNLAEQFF TRBJ2-1 few TRBV20-1 - 11
TGTGCCAGCAGCTTAGCGCGTTACGGCACAGATACGCAGTATTTT CASSLARYGTDTQYF TRBJ2-3 few TRBV7-2 - 15
TGTGCCAGCAGCGTAGCAGGGCAGGGGGAGACCCAGTACTTC CASSVAGQGETQYF TRBJ2-5 - TRBV9 - 14
TGCGCCAGCAGCTTCTACGGGGCCAGCAATCAGCCCCAGCATTTT CASSFYGASNQPQHF TRBJ1-5 many TRBV5-1 - 15
TGTGCCAGCAGCTATACATCGGATACGCAGTATTTT CASSYTSDTQYF TRBJ2-3 - TRBV6-6 - 12
TGTGCCATCAGTGAATGGAGTGGTTCACCCCTCCACTTT CAISEWSGSPLHF TRBJ1-6 few TRBV10-3 - 13
TGTGCCAGCAGCAACCGGGACAGGGGAAGTCCATCCTCCTACGAGCAGTACTTC CASSNRDRGSPSSYEQYF TRBJ2-7 many TRBV12-3/TRBV12-4 TRBD1 18
TGTGCCAGCAGCCTGAAACACGGGACAGGGGGCCAAGCTTTCTTT CASSLKHGTGGQAFF TRBJ1-1 - TRBV27 TRBD1 15
TGCAGTGCTAGACCACCGGGACTCGTTCAGGATACGCAGTATTTT CSARPPGLVQDTQYF TRBJ2-3 - TRBV20-1 - 15
TGTGCCACCAGCAGAGATCTACGGTACGAGCAGTACTTC CATSRDLRYEQYF TRBJ2-7 few TRBV15 - 13
TGCGCCAGCAGTAGATCCCACAATGAGCAGTTCTTC CASSRSHNEQFF TRBJ2-1 - TRBV10-2 - 12
TGTGCCAGCAGTTATTTGGGGGTCCTGGATACGCAGTATTTT CASSYLGVLDTQYF TRBJ2-3 few TRBV6-5 - 14
TGCGCCAGCAGCTTGGACAGGGGGGCGAAGTTCTTC CASSLDRGAKFF TRBJ2-1 few TRBV5-1 TRBD1 12
TGCAGTGCAGAGGGACAGCAAGAGACCCAGTACTTC CSAEGQQETQYF TRBJ2-5 - TRBV20-1 TRBD1 12
TGTGCCAGCAGTCGCCTCGATCAGCCCCAGCATTTT CASSRLDQPQHF TRBJ1-5 many TRBV27 - 12
TGTGCCAGCAGTTACTCGTTCCAGTACTCTGGAAACACCATATATTTT CASSYSFQYSGNTIYF TRBJ1-3 few TRBV6-5 - 16
TGTGCCAGCAGTCCCAGACTAGCGGGAGGGTCTGGGCAGTTCTTC CASSPRLAGGSGQFF TRBJ2-1 - TRBV6-1 TRBD2 15
TGTGCCAGCAGCCAACAGGGAGGGGGCCAGTACTTC CASSQQGGGQYF TRBJ2-7 - TRBV7-2 - 12
TGTGCCAGCAGTTACGGGGGGACCCTTACAGATACGCAGTATTTT CASSYGGTLTDTQYF TRBJ2-3 - TRBV6-5 - 15
TGTGCCAGCAGCTTAGAGCGCGTGCCAGATACGCAGTATTTT CASSLERVPDTQYF TRBJ2-3 few TRBV7-2 - 14
TGTGCCAGCAGCTTATTAGGTATAAGCACTGAAGCTTTCTTT CASSLLGISTEAFF TRBJ1-1 few TRBV7-2 - 14
TGCAGCGTTGATTTGGGACTAGCGGAGACCCAGTACTTC CSVDLGLAETQYF TRBJ2-5 many TRBV29-1 TRBD2 13
TGTGCCAGCAGTTTACGAACAGGGGGCGTTGAAAAACTGTTTTTT CASSLRTGGVEKLFF TRBJ1-4 few TRBV12-3/TRBV12-4 TRBD1 15
TGTGCCAGCAGCTCCGACCATAGAACGGGGCAGTTCTTC CASSSDHRTGQFF TRBJ2-1 - TRBV5-8 - 13
TGTGCCAGTAGTATATCGGGGGCGAGCAATCAGCCCCAGCATTTT CASSISGASNQPQHF TRBJ1-5 few TRBV19 - 15
TGTGCCAGCAGTTACTCGGGGGGGGGACCTGGGTCCAAAAACATTCAGTACTTC CASSYSGGGPGSKNIQYF TRBJ2-4 - TRBV6-5 TRBD2 18
TGCAGTGCTAGTTATAGCGGGTTATCCTACGAGCAGTACTTC CSASYSGLSYEQYF TRBJ2-7 few TRBV20-1 TRBD2 14
TGTGCCAGCAGGGAGGCCACCTCTGGGGCCAACGTCCTGACTTTC CASREATSGANVLTF TRBJ2-6 few TRBV12-3/TRBV12-4 - 15
TGTGCCAGCAGCGCCGCCCACCGGGGGGCCTACGAGCAGTACTTC CASSAAHRGAYEQYF TRBJ2-7 few TRBV11-2 TRBD2 15
TGTGCCTGGAGTTGGATGGGGCCCTACAATCGGCCCCAGCATTTT CAWSWMGPYNRPQHF TRBJ1-5 - TRBV30 - 15
TGTGCCACCAGCAGAGACCGGGACGGAAACTACGAGCAGTACTTC CATSRDRDGNYEQYF TRBJ2-7 - TRBV15 - 15
TGTGCCATCACGAATGAGCAGTTCTTC CAITNEQFF TRBJ2-1 few TRBV2 - 9
TGTGCCAGCAGACACGGGACTAGCGGGAGGCCCGAGCAGTACTTC CASRHGTSGRPEQYF TRBJ2-7 - TRBV6-2/TRBV6-3 TRBD2 15
TGTGCCAGCAGCTCCGGGATGTATGCTGGGGATGAGCAGTTCTTC CASSSGMYAGDEQFF TRBJ2-1 few TRBV7-9 - 15
TGTGCCAGCAGTCCTATTCAGGGATCCGAGCAGTACTTC CASSPIQGSEQYF TRBJ2-7 - TRBV6-2/TRBV6-3 - 13
TGCGCCAGCAGCCCGTTAGCGGGGGGGATCTACAATGAGCAGCTCTTC CASSPLAGGIYNEQLF TRBJ2-1 - TRBV5-1 TRBD2 16
TGTGCCAGCAGATACAGGGGGCAGACCGGGGAGCTGTTTTTT CASRYRGQTGELFF TRBJ2-2 - TRBV12-3/TRBV12-4 TRBD1 14
TGTGCCAGCAGTTTGTTGGGACAGGGGACGTACGAGCAGTACTTC CASSLLGQGTYEQYF TRBJ2-7 few TRBV12-3/TRBV12-4 TRBD1 15
TGCAGTGCTCCCATGAGCAGGGGGACTAATGAAAAACTGTTTTTT CSAPMSRGTNEKLFF TRBJ1-4 many TRBV20-1 TRBD1 15
TGCGCCAGCAGCATCGATAGCAATCAGCCCCAGCATTTT CASSIDSNQPQHF TRBJ1-5 many TRBV5-1 - 13
TGCAGTGCTACTGACGGACTAGCGGTCAACAATGAGCAGTTCTTC CSATDGLAVNNEQFF TRBJ2-1 - TRBV20-1 TRBD2 15
TGCAGTGCTAGAGACCCTAGGCGGGGGCACAATGAGCAGTTCTTC CSARDPRRGHNEQFF TRBJ2-1 many TRBV20-1 - 15
TGCGCCAGCAGCTTGGTTCTGGGCGAGCAGTACTTC CASSLVLGEQYF TRBJ2-7 - TRBV5-1 - 12